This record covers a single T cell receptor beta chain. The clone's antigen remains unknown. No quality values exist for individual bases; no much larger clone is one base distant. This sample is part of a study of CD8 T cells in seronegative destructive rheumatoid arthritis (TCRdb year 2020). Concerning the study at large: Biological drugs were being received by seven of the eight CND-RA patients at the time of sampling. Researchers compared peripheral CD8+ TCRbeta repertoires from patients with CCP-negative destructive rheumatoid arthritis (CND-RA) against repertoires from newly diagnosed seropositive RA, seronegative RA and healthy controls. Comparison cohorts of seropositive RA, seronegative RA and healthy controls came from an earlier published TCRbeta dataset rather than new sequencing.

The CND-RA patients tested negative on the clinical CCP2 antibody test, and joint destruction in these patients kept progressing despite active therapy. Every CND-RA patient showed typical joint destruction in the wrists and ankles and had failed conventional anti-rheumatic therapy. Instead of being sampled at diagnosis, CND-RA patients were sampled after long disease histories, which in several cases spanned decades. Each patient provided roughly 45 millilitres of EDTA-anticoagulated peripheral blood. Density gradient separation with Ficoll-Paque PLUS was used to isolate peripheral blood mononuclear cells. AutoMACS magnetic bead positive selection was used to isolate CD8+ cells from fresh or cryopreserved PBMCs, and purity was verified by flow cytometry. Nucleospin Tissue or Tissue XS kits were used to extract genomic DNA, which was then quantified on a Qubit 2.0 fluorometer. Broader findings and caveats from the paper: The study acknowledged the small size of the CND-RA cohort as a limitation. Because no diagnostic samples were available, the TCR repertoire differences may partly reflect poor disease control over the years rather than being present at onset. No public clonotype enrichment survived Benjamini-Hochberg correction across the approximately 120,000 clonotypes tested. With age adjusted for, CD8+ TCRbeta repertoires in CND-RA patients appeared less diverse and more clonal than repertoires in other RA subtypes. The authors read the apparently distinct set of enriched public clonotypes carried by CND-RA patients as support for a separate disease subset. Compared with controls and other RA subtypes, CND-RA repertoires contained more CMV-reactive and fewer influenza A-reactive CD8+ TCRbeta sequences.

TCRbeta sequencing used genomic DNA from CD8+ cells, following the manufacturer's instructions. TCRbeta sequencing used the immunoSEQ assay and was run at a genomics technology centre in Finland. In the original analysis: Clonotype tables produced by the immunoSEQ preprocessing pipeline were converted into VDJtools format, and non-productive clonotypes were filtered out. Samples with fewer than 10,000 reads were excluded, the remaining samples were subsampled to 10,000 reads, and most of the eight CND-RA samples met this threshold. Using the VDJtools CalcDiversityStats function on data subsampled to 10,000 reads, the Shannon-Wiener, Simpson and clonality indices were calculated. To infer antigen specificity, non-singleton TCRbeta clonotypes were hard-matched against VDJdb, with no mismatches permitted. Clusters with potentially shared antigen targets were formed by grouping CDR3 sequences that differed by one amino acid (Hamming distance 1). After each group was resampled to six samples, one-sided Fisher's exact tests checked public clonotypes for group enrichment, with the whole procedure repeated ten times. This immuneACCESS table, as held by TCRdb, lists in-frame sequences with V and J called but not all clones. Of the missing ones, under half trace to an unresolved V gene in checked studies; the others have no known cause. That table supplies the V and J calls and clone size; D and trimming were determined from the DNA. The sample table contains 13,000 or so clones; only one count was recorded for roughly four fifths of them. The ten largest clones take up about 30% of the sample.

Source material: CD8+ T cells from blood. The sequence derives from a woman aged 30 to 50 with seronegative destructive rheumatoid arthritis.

The DNA sequence is given as TGTGCCAGTAGCCAGGACTCGAATAGCAATCAGCCCCAGCATTTT. Its translation is CASSQDSNSNQPQHF. The chain is made from TRBV19 and TRBJ1-5, with the D gene not confidently named. Including the terminal cysteine and phenylalanine, the CDR3 comprises 15 residues. The DNA shown is the 45-base CDR3, in frame from base 1. Via the germline V gene (reference sequence), CDR1 is LNHDA and CDR2 SQIVND. V drops 6 bases and J drops 0 bases, leaving 12 bases in between.